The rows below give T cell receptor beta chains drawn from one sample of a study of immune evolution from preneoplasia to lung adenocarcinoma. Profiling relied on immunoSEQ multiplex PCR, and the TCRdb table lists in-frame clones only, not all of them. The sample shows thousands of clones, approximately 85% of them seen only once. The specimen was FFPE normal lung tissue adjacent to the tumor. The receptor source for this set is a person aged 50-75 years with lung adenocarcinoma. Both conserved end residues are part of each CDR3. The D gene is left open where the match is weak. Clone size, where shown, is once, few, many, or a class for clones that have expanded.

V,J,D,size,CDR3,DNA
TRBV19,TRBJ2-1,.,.,CASSIVVGPSRREQFF,TGTGCCAGTAGTATCGTGGTGGGGCCTAGCAGGCGTGAGCAGTTCTTC
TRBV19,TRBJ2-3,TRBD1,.,CASHGQGADTQYF,TGTGCCAGCCATGGACAGGGGGCAGATACGCAGTATTTT
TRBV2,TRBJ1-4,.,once,CASRNPGSGNEKLFF,TGTGCCAGCAGGAACCCAGGGAGTGGGAATGAAAAACTGTTTTTT
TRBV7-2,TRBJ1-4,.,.,CASSLAGGEKLFF,TGTGCCAGCAGCTTAGCCGGTGGGGAAAAACTGTTTTTT
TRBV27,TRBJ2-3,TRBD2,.,CASSWDYTDTQYF,TGTGCCAGCAGTTGGGACTACACAGATACGCAGTATTTT
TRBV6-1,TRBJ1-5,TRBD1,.,CASSVGQVVQPQHF,TGTGCCAGCAGTGTGGGACAGGTAGTACAGCCCCAGCATTTT
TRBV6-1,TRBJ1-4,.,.,CASRRRGEKLFF,TGTGCCAGCAGGAGAAGGGGTGAAAAACTGTTTTTT
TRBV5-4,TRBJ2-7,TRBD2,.,CASSWGLAGSYEQYF,TGTGCCAGCAGCTGGGGACTAGCGGGCTCCTACGAGCAGTACTTC
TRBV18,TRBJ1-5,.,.,CASSQGNSNQPQHF,TGTGCCAGCTCACAGGGGAATAGCAATCAGCCCCAGCATTTT
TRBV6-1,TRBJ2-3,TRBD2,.,CASSASIAGGTDTQYF,TGTGCCAGCAGTGCCAGTATAGCGGGAGGCACAGATACGCAGTATTTT
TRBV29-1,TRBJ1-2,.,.,CSVVGDGVGSYYGYTF,TGCAGCGTTGTTGGGGACGGAGTCGGATCTTACTATGGCTACACCTTC
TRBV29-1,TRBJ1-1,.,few,CSGREGTEAFF,TGCAGCGGGCGAGAGGGCACTGAAGCTTTCTTT
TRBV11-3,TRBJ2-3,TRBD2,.,CASSFPPGGPTQYF,TGTGCCAGCAGCTTTCCCCCGGGGGGGCCTACGCAGTATTTT
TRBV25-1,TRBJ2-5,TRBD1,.,CASEDRAETQYF,TGTGCCAGCGAGGACAGGGCGGAGACCCAGTACTTC
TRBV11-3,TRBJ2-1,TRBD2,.,CASTHGGQREGPYNEQFF,TGTGCCAGCACCCACGGAGGACAGCGGGAGGGCCCTTACAATGAGCAGTTCTTC
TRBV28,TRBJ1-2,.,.,CASRKQGTYGYTF,TGTGCCAGCAGGAAACAGGGAACCTATGGCTACACCTTC
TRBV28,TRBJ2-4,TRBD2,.,CASSQAGDENIQYF,TGTGCCAGCAGCCAGGCGGGAGATGAAAACATTCAGTACTTC
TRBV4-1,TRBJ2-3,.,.,CASSYRTDLTSDTQYF,TGCGCCAGCAGCTACCGGACGGACTTAACTTCAGATACGCAGTATTTT
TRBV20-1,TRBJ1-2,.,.,CSSDSSYGYTF,TGCAGTTCTGACAGCTCCTATGGCTACACCTTC
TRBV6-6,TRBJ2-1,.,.,CASTDLGGEQFF,TGTGCCAGCACCGACCTAGGGGGTGAGCAGTTCTTC
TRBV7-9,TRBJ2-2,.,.,CASSWSGVPGELFF,TGTGCCAGCAGCTGGTCAGGGGTCCCCGGGGAGCTGTTTTTT
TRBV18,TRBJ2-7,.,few,CASATTGFEQYF,TGTGCCAGCGCGACGACTGGGTTCGAGCAGTACTTC
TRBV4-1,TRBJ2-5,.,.,CASSQDLGVETQYF,TGCGCCAGCAGCCAAGATCTTGGGGTGGAGACCCAGTACTTC
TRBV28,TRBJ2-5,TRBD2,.,CASRLGLAGETQYF,TGTGCCAGCAGATTGGGACTAGCGGGAGAGACCCAGTACTTC
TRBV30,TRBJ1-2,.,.,CAWSEAVNYGYTF,TGTGCCTGGAGTGAGGCAGTCAACTATGGCTACACCTTC
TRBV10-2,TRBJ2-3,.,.,CASSESWTDTQYF,TGCGCCAGCAGTGAGTCGTGGACAGATACGCAGTATTTT
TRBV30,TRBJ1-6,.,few,CAWTVSGAGTPLHF,TGTGCCTGGACGGTTAGTGGGGCCGGGACACCCCTCCACTTT
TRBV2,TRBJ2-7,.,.,CASTVQTVAYEQYF,TGTGCCAGCACGGTACAGACGGTAGCCTACGAGCAGTACTTC
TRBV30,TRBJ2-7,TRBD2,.,CAWSARLAGFSYEQYF,TGTGCCTGGAGTGCCCGACTAGCGGGATTCTCCTACGAGCAGTACTTC
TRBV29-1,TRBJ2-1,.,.,CSALRDFDNEQFF,TGCAGCGCTCTCCGGGACTTTGACAATGAGCAGTTCTTC
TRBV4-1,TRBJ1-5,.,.,CASSQWPGSEGNQPQHF,TGCGCCAGCAGCCAATGGCCAGGGAGTGAGGGCAATCAGCCCCAGCATTTT
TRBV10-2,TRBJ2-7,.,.,CASSDSPDTYEQYF,TGCGCCAGCAGTGACAGCCCAGATACCTACGAGCAGTACTTC
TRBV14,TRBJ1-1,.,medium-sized,CASSQLVVGTGWNTEAFF,TGTGCCAGCAGCCAACTGGTGGTAGGTACAGGGTGGAACACTGAAGCTTTCTTT
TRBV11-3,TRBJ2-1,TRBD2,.,CASSPGSGNGYDNEQFF,TGTGCCAGCAGCCCTGGAAGCGGGAACGGTTACGACAATGAGCAGTTCTTC
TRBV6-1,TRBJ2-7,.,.,CASSEGPGIYEQYF,TGTGCCAGCAGTGAAGGCCCGGGGATCTACGAGCAGTACTTC
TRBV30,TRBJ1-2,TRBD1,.,CAWSLGQEPYYGYTF,TGTGCCTGGAGTCTGGGACAGGAGCCTTACTATGGCTACACCTTC
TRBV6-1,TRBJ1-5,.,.,CASSEGMGLNQPQHF,TGTGCCAGCAGTGAAGGTATGGGGCTCAATCAGCCCCAGCATTTT
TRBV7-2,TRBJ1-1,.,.,CASSLYRADLNTEAFF,TGTGCCAGCAGCTTATATAGGGCAGACCTGAACACTGAAGCTTTCTTT
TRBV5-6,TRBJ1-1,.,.,CASSPTGNTEAFF,TGTGCCAGCAGCCCGACAGGGAACACTGAAGCTTTCTTT
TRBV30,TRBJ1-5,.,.,CAWSPEGGQPQHF,TGTGCCTGGAGCCCGGAGGGAGGGCAGCCCCAGCATTTT
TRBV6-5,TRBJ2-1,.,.,CASSLGNEQFF,TGTGCCAGCAGTTTGGGGAATGAGCAGTTCTTC
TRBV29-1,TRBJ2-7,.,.,CSVVHRANEQYF,TGCAGCGTTGTCCACAGGGCCAACGAGCAGTACTTC
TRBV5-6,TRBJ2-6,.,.,CASSLQGANVLTF,TGTGCCAGCAGCTTACAAGGGGCCAACGTCCTGACTTTC
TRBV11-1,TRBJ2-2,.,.,CASSGLTNTGELFF,TGTGCCAGCAGCGGACTAACGAACACCGGGGAGCTGTTTTTT
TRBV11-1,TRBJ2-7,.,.,CASSLSRDHEQYF,TGTGCCAGCAGCTTAAGCAGGGACCACGAGCAGTACTTC
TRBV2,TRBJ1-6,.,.,CASSAARSYNSPLHF,TGTGCCAGCAGTGCAGCCCGCTCCTATAATTCACCCCTCCACTTT
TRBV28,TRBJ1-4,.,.,CASSLERVNEKLFF,TGTGCCAGCAGTTTAGAAAGGGTGAATGAAAAACTGTTTTTT
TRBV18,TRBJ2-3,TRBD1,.,CASSPSDRDRPITSTDTQYF,TGTGCCAGCTCACCTTCTGACAGGGACCGCCCCATAACTAGCACAGATACGCAGTATTTT
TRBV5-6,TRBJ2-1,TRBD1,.,CASSLARGLVNEQFF,TGTGCCAGCAGCTTGGCCAGGGGGCTTGTTAATGAGCAGTTCTTC
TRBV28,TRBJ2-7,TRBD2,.,CASRSSGSSYEQYF,TGTGCCAGCAGGTCTAGCGGGAGCTCCTACGAGCAGTACTTC
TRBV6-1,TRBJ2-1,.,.,CASSEVSIEQFF,TGTGCCAGCAGTGAAGTCTCCATCGAGCAGTTCTTC
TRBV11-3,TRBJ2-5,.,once,CASSLDFLFGETQYF,TGTGCCAGCAGCTTAGACTTTTTGTTTGGAGAGACCCAGTACTTC
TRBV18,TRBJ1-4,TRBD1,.,CASSPMPVRTGKEEKLFF,TGTGCCAGCTCACCAATGCCGGTGAGGACAGGGAAGGAAGAAAAACTGTTTTTT
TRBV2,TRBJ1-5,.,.,CASSNTPGYSNQPQHF,TGTGCCAGCAGTAACACCCCGGGTTATAGCAATCAGCCCCAGCATTTT
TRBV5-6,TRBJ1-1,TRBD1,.,CASSPLRQGKGTEAFF,TGTGCCAGCAGCCCACTCCGACAGGGAAAAGGGACTGAAGCTTTCTTT
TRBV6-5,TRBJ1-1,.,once,CATEIQGYGHTEAFF,TGTGCCACCGAGATACAGGGTTACGGGCACACTGAAGCTTTCTTT